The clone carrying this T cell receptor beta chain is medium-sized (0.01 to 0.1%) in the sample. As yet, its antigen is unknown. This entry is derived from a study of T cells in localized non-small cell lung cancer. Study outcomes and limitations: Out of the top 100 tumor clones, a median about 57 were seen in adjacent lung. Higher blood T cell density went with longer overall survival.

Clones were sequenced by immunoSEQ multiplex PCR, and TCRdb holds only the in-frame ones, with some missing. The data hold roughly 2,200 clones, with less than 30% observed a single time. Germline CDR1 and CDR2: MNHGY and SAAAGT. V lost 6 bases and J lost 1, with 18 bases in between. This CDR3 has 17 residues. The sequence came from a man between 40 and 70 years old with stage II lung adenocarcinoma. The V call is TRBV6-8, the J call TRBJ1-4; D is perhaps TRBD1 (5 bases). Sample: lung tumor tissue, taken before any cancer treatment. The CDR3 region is CASRGRGPFETNEKLFF. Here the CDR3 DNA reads TGTGCCAGCAGGGGCCGGGGCCCATTCGAAACTAATGAAAAACTGTTTTTT.